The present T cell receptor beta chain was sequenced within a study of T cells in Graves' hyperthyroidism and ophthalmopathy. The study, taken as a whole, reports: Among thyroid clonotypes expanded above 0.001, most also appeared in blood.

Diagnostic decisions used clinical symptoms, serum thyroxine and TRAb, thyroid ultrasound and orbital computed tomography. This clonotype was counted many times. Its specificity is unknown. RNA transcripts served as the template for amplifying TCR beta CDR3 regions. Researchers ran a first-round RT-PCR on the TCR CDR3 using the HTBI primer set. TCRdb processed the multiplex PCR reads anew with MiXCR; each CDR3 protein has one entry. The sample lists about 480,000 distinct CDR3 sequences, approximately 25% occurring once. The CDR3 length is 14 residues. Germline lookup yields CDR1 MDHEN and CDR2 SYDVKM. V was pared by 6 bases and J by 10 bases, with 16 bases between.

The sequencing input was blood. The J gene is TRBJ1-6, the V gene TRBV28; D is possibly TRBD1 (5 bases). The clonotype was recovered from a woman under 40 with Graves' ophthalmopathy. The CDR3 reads CASSPQGLSSPLHF. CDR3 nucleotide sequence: TGTGCCAGCAGCCCGCAGGGATTGAGCTCACCCCTCCACTTT.